The 29 T cell receptor beta chains in this list originate from one sample, sequenced in a study of beta chain features in type 1 diabetes. For these TCRs, the target antigens are not known. General study results and limits: Type 1 diabetes patients had TCRB CDR3s that were shorter (moderately but significantly so) in all four CD4+ subsets.

The sequenced template was cDNA made from the entire isolated RNA. Sequenced by immunoSEQ multiplex PCR; TCRdb stores in-frame clones only, minus some. The sample gives about 650,000 clones, roughly 12% of which show up once; around 0.12% is in the top ten. The sequenced sample was naive CD4+ T cells from blood. These receptors were obtained from a man aged 25 to 40 with type 1 diabetes.

The CDR3 DNA reads TGCGCCAGCAGCCCCCGGGCGGGGGGCCCCGGGACCCAGTACTTC. Protein product: CASSPRAGGPGTQYF. V usage is TRBV4-3 and J usage is TRBJ2-5; 8 positions agree with TRBD2. The junction had 11 bases not matched to a gene; V was cut back by 4 bases and J by 7 bases. Germline-derived CDR1 and CDR2 are LGHNA and YSLEER. The CDR3 length is 15 residues.

V gene TRBV7-6 combines with J gene TRBJ2-5; D unclear. This CDR3 is 14 amino acids long. The germline V and J ends were trimmed by 1 base and 5 bases, with 11 bases remaining between them. CDR1 and CDR2 (germline): SGHVS, FNYEAQ. The chain's CDR3 is CASSLEDGAETQYF. CDR3 coding DNA: TGTGCCAGCAGCTTAGAGGACGGAGCCGAGACCCAGTACTTC.

This clone was picked up a small number of times. This chain links TRBV4-2 with TRBJ2-6, with 9 bases fitting TRBD1. Trimming cost V 5 bases and J 0 bases; bases outside gene matches: 5. Germline CDR1 reads LGHNA; CDR2 reads YNFKEQ. The CDR3 is 17 amino acids. The CDR3 loop is CASSTGGNPSGANVLTF. DNA for the CDR3: TGTGCCAGCAGCACAGGGGGCAACCCCTCTGGGGCCAACGTCCTGACTTTC.

This chain joins TRBV19 and TRBJ2-3; TRBD1 is a possible D gene (5 bases). There are 13 residues in the CDR3. Trimming took 7 bases from V and 4 from J, leaving 12 bases between them. Germline V lookup: CDR1 LNHDA, CDR2 SQIVND (reference sequence). The CDR3 nucleotides read TGTGCCAGTACCACGGTAGGGGCAGATACGCAGTATTTT. Residues: CASTTVGADTQYF.

This clone was observed a few times. The chain employs TRBV4-3 and TRBJ1-1; D is possibly TRBD1 (5 bases). V was clipped by 4 bases and J by 5 bases, with 11 bases between them. The CDR3 runs 13 residues. Germline lookup yields CDR1 LGHNA and CDR2 YSLEER. The CDR3 reads CASSPRVDTEAFF. The CDR3 DNA is TGCGCCAGCAGCCCCAGGGTGGATACTGAAGCTTTCTTT.

This clone turned up a few times. This chain uses TRBV2 with TRBJ1-1; possibly TRBD1 for D (5 bases). Germline CDR1 is SNHLY and CDR2 is FYNNEI. Between the trimmed V and J ends, which lost 8 bases and 4 bases, there was a span of 14 bases. This CDR3 has 13 residues. CDR3 residues: CASVRDEGTEAFF. The DNA for the CDR3 is TGTGCCAGCGTACGGGACGAGGGCACTGAAGCTTTCTTT.

This clone was counted between two and nine times. For the CDR3, the DNA is TGTGCCAGCACCGCCGAGCGGGGTAACGAGCAGTACTTC. Translating gives CASTAERGNEQYF. This sequence joins TRBV2 and TRBJ2-7, with TRBD2 matching over 7 bases. CDR3 size: 13 residues. V was clipped by 7 bases and J by 5 bases; unmatched bases: 8. Germline V CDR1 and CDR2: SNHLY, FYNNEI.

This chain connects TRBV11-3 to TRBJ2-3; D uncertain. V was clipped by 2 bases and J by 4 bases, with 7 bases between them. Germline V gene sequence: CDR1 SGHNT, CDR2 YENEEA. There are 13 residues in the CDR3. The CDR3: CASSLMTADTQYF. DNA for the CDR3: TGTGCCAGCAGCTTAATGACCGCAGATACGCAGTATTTT.

The chain uses TRBV10-3 and TRBJ2-1, with 7 bases fitting TRBD2. J lost 6 bases, V lost 10 bases, and 12 bases had no gene match. The CDR3 is 14 amino acids. Germline values: CDR1 ENHRY, CDR2 SYGVKD. CDR3 nucleotide sequence: TGTGCCACCTATGACCAGCGGGGTACCAATGAGCAGTTCTTC. As protein: CATYDQRGTNEQFF.

This clone has only a few counts. The gene calls are TRBV13 and TRBJ2-3; a possible D gene is TRBD1 (5 bases). Trimming cost V 5 bases and J 1 base, with 16 bases left between them. Germline V gene sequence: CDR1 PRHDT, CDR2 FYEKMQ (reference sequence). This CDR3 is 16 amino acids long. CDR3 region: CASSPRTRWGTDTQYF. CDR3 DNA: TGTGCCAGCAGCCCAAGGACACGATGGGGCACAGATACGCAGTATTTT.

This clone came up a few times. The V gene is TRBV6-5, the J gene TRBJ2-3; D is perhaps TRBD1 (6 bases). The V gene's germline CDR1 is MNHEY and CDR2 SVGAGI. This CDR3 has 16 residues. V lost 3 bases to trimming and J lost 3 bases, with 16 bases between them. CDR3 bases: TGTGCCAGCAGTTATGGGGGCTCGCTAGGAACAGATACGCAGTATTTT. Translation: CASSYGGSLGTDTQYF.

V gene TRBV29-1 combines with J gene TRBJ1-1, with 7 bases identical to TRBD1. V dropped 7 bases and J dropped 4; count of bases not matched to a gene: 6. CDR1 is SQVTM and CDR2 is ANQGSEA in the germline V gene. This CDR3 spans 12 amino acids. The CDR3 sequence is CSATTGITEAFF. As DNA, the CDR3 is TGCAGCGCTACGACAGGGATCACTGAAGCTTTCTTT.

This clone was observed a handful of times. Other DNA sequences within the sample encode an identical CDR3. The gene calls are TRBV5-6 and TRBJ1-2; D possibly corresponds to TRBD1 (6 bases). V lost 4 bases and J lost 4, with 11 bases in between. Per germline, CDR1 SGHDT and CDR2 YYEEEE. The CDR3 spans 13 residues. The CDR3: CASSPDRSYGYTF. The CDR3 DNA is TGTGCCAGCAGCCCGGACAGATCCTATGGCTACACCTTC.

This sequence joins TRBV30 and TRBJ1-6; D might be TRBD1 (5 bases). CDR1 GTSNPN and CDR2 SVGIG come from the germline V gene (reference sequence). V gave up 4 bases and J gave up 6 bases, with 16 bases separating them. CDR3 length: 15 residues. In nucleotides, the CDR3 is TGTGCCTGGAATAGCAACGGGGCGAGTAATTCACCCCTCCACTTT. It yields the protein CAWNSNGASNSPLHF.

The CDR3 coding sequence is TGTGCCAGCAGTTACCGGGATGGCTACACCTTC. This encodes CASSYRDGYTF. The chain employs TRBV6-6 and TRBJ1-2; D uncertain. Trimming left V 2 bases short and J 6 bases short, with 4 bases between. Per the germline V gene, CDR1 is MNHNY and CDR2 is SVGAGI (reference sequence). There are 11 residues in the CDR3.

This clone occurred a few times. The rearrangement links TRBV25-1 to TRBJ1-2; D is ambiguous. Germline V gene data show CDR1 as MGHDK and CDR2 as SYGVNS. CDR3 length: 13 amino acids. V shed 1 base and J shed 6 bases, with 9 bases lying between them. CDR3 in amino acids: CASSEFGGHGYTF. The CDR3 nucleotides read TGTGCCAGCAGTGAATTCGGAGGCCATGGCTACACCTTC.

This clone has a handful of counts. This specimen includes other DNA sequences encoding the same CDR3. V and J are TRBV18 and TRBJ2-5, with TRBD1 identical over 9 bases. V was clipped by 3 bases and J by 2 bases; unmatched bases: 4. Germline V lookup: CDR1 KGHSH, CDR2 LQKENI. The CDR3 consists of 15 residues. The CDR3 DNA reads TGTGCCAGCTCACCGGGGACAGGGCGGCAAGAGACCCAGTACTTC. It is translated as CASSPGTGRQETQYF. The whole variable domain, remainder taken from reference TRBV18 and TRBJ2-5, is NAGVMQNPRHLVRRRGQEARLRCSPMKGHSHVYWYRQLPEEGLKFMVYLQKENIIDESGMPKERFSAEFPKEGPSILRIQQVVRGDSAAYFCASSPGTGRQETQYFGPGTRLLVL.

The V and J genes are TRBV10-3 and TRBJ2-5; a weak D match, TRBD2 (5 bases). Germline CDR1 is ENHRY and CDR2 is SYGVKD. The ends were cut back, 0 bases at V and 4 bases at J, with 9 bases in the middle. This CDR3 contains 14 residues. CDR3 sequence (DNA): TGTGCCATCAGTGAGTCGCCGGGGTCAGAGACCCAGTACTTC. This encodes CAISESPGSETQYF.

CDR3: CASLTSGSSYEQYF. DNA of the CDR3: TGTGCCAGCCTCACTAGCGGGAGCTCCTACGAGCAGTACTTC. This chain links TRBV2 with TRBJ2-7; 11 bases agree with TRBD2. With V trimmed by 8 bases and J by 0 bases, 3 bases remained unmatched. The V gene's germline CDR1 is SNHLY and CDR2 FYNNEI. This CDR3 is 14 amino acids long.

This clone was detected a few times. V and J are TRBV5-4 and TRBJ1-2; TRBD1 might be the D (5 bases). Germline-derived CDR1 and CDR2 are SGHNT and YYREEE (reference sequence). The CDR3 totals 15 residues. Trimming cost V 4 bases and J 3 bases, with 16 bases left between them. CDR3 sequence reads: CASSPGGTRHYGYTF. DNA of the CDR3: TGTGCCAGCAGCCCGGGGGGTACCCGTCACTATGGCTACACCTTC.

The V and J genes are TRBV7-3 and TRBJ2-3; D gene unclear. The CDR3 extends over 12 amino acids. The germline V gene encodes CDR1 SGHTA and CDR2 FQGTGA. Trimming left V 5 bases short and J 7 bases short, with 10 bases between. This CDR3 is CASSPNMNTQYF. CDR3 DNA sequence: TGTGCCAGCAGCCCTAATATGAATACGCAGTATTTT.

J is TRBJ1-2 and V is TRBV28; D not certain. Germline CDR1 and CDR2: MDHEN and SYDVKM. The CDR3 totals 13 residues. Trimming took off 3 bases at V and 3 bases at J, with 8 bases between the two ends. The CDR3, as DNA: TGTGCCAGCAGTTTGAGCGGATACTATGGCTACACCTTC. Its protein is CASSLSGYYGYTF.

This clone was counted between two and nine times. The gene calls are TRBV5-6 and TRBJ1-5; D unclear. V was trimmed by 0 bases and J by 3 bases, leaving 7 bases between them. CDR3 length: 14 amino acids. Germline CDR1 SGHDT, CDR2 YYEEEE. The CDR3 bases are TGTGCCAGCAGCTTGGGTTGGGTCAATCAGCCCCAGCATTTT. This sequence encodes CASSLGWVNQPQHF.

In its sample, this clone was seen a few times. The chain couples TRBV6-1 to TRBJ2-1; 8 bases map to TRBD1. The trim removed 0 bases at V and 14 bases at J, leaving 12 bases unmatched. Per germline, CDR1 MNHNS and CDR2 SASEGT. CDR3 length: 15 amino acids. The DNA of the CDR3 is TGTGCCAGCAGTGAAGCGTCCTCCCCGGACAGGGCAAAGTTCTTC. Translation gives CASSEASSPDRAKFF.

This clone was seen a handful of times. The chain links TRBV5-4 to TRBJ2-3, with D perhaps TRBD2 (5 bases). Deletions cut 1 base from V and 2 bases from J, with 8 bases between. This CDR3 spans 14 amino acids. Germline V lookup: CDR1 SGHNT, CDR2 YYREEE (reference sequence). In DNA form, the CDR3 reads TGTGCCAGCAGCTTGCGGGGTATCACAGATACGCAGTATTTT. Protein product: CASSLRGITDTQYF.

The chain links TRBV6-4 to TRBJ1-2; the D is unclear. Trimming took off 6 bases at V and 3 bases at J, with 17 bases between the two ends. This CDR3 contains 15 residues. CDR1 is MRHNA and CDR2 is SNTAGT in the germline V gene. The CDR3 reads CASSPRTFGDYGYTF. CDR3 nucleotide sequence: TGTGCCAGCAGCCCCCGTACGTTCGGGGACTATGGCTACACCTTC.

This clone was seen a few times. This specimen includes other DNA sequences encoding the same CDR3. The gene calls are TRBV18 and TRBJ2-5; the match to TRBD2 covers 7 bases. The CDR3 has 13 amino acids. J was trimmed by 5 bases and V by 3 bases; bases with no gene match: 3. Germline V gives CDR1 KGHSH, CDR2 LQKENI. CDR3 in amino acids: CASSPGGGETQYF. The CDR3 bases are TGTGCCAGCTCACCTGGCGGGGGTGAGACCCAGTACTTC.

V gene TRBV7-9 combines with J gene TRBJ2-7; 9 positions agree with TRBD2. This CDR3 spans 16 amino acids. J lost 0 bases, V lost 6 bases, and 9 bases had no gene match. CDR1 and CDR2 (germline): SEHNR, FQNEAQ (reference sequence). In nucleotides, the CDR3 is TGTGCCAGCAGTACGGGGCTAGCGGGGAGCTCCTACGAGCAGTACTTC. This gives the protein CASSTGLAGSSYEQYF.

This clone was counted between two and nine times. The chain combines TRBV9 with TRBJ1-5; 9 bases fit TRBD1. The CDR3 contains 15 residues. After removal of 0 bases from V and 5 bases from J, the junction contained 3 bases not matched to a gene. Germline assignment: CDR1 SGDLS and CDR2 YYNGEE. The chain's CDR3 is CASSVGDREDQPQHF. In DNA form, the CDR3 reads TGTGCCAGCAGCGTAGGGGACAGGGAGGATCAGCCCCAGCATTTT.